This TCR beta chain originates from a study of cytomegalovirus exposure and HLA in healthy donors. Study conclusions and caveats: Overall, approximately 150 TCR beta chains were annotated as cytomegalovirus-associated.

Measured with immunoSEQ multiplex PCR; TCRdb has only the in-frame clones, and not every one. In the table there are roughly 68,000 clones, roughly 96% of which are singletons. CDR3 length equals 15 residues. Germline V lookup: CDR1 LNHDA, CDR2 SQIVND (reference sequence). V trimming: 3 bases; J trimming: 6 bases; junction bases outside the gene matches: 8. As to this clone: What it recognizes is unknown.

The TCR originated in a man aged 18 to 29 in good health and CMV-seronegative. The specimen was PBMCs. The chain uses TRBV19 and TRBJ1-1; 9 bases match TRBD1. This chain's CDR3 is CASSMGQGSLSEAFF. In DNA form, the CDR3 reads TGTGCCAGTAGTATGGGACAGGGCAGCTTGTCTGAAGCTTTCTTT.